What follows are 20 T cell receptor beta chains derived from one specimen sequenced in a study of T-cell reconstitution after alpha-beta-depleted transplantation in children. Unique molecular identifiers were built into the TCRbeta library. TCRdb re-called the PCR reads through MiXCR, storing one row per CDR3 protein. The data show about 590,000 distinct CDR3 sequences, with 10% to 15% seen just once and 2.2% held by the top ten. The source material was PBMCs, mostly from graft donor cells, sampled 360 days after TCRalphabeta/CD19-depleted stem cell transplant. Receptors originate from a male patient between 5 and 17 years old who had a stem cell transplant for acute myeloid leukemia, so the T cells may come from the graft donor.

This clonotype has a handful of counts. The CDR3 sequence is CASSREVQISTYEQYF. In nucleotides, the CDR3 is TGCGCCAGCAGCCGGGAGGTTCAGATCTCTACCTACGAGCAGTACTTC. The genes are TRBV5-1 and TRBJ2-7, with 7 bases aligning to TRBD2. CDR1 and CDR2 (germline): SGHRS, YFSETQ. V lost 4 bases to trimming and J lost 2 bases; unmatched junction nucleotides: 12. The CDR3 length is 16 residues.

A few counts support this clonotype. The chain couples TRBV6-2 or TRBV6-3 to TRBJ2-7; D could derive from TRBD1 or TRBD2 (5 bases each). There are 17 residues in the CDR3. Germline V CDR1 and CDR2: MNHEY, SVGEGT. Trimming took off 5 bases at V and 3 bases at J, with 23 bases between the two ends. The CDR3 coding sequence is TGTGCCAGCAGTCTCGAAGGTGGCTCGGGACGGCACTACGAGCAGTACTTC. This translates into CASSLEGGSGRHYEQYF.

At least ten counts were recorded for this clonotype. The V gene is TRBV14, the J gene TRBJ2-5; 8 positions match TRBD2. CDR3 size: 16 residues. Trimming at V came to 3 bases and at J to 4 bases, leaving 10 bases not matched to a gene. The germline CDR1 and CDR2 sequences are SGHDN and FVKESK. CDR3 DNA sequence: TGTGCCAGCAGCCAGCTGAGACTAGCGCTAGGAGAGACCCAGTACTTC. Protein product: CASSQLRLALGETQYF.

The CDR3 DNA reads as TGTGCCAGCAGTTACCCAGACATCGGGGGGACCCAGTACTTC. Translation: CASSYPDIGGTQYF. The chain uses TRBV6-5 and TRBJ2-5, with a weak D call TRBD2 (6 bases). Germline loops: CDR1 MNHEY, CDR2 SVGAGI. CDR3 length: 14 amino acids. V shed 2 bases and J shed 7 bases, with 14 bases lying between them.

Many counts were recorded for this clonotype. V and J are TRBV7-6 and TRBJ2-2; 9 nucleotides agree with TRBD2. The CDR3 length is 17 residues. Looked up from germline, CDR1 is SGHVS and CDR2 is FNYEAQ. The ends lost 0 bases at V and 1 base at J; junction bases unmatched: 3. The CDR3 DNA follows: TGTGCCAGCAGCTTAGCGACTAGCGGACTGAACACCGGGGAGCTGTTTTTT. It specifies CASSLATSGLNTGELFF.

This chain links TRBV28 with TRBJ2-1; 9 nucleotides align to TRBD2. Germline V gene data show CDR1 as MDHEN and CDR2 as SYDVKM. The J segment lost 4 bases and the V segment lost 7 bases, leaving 5 bases of the junction unmatched. The CDR3 has 14 amino acids. CDR3 nucleotides: TGTGCCAGCAATGGCGGGAGGGGGTACAATGAGCAGTTCTTC. Amino acid sequence: CASNGGRGYNEQFF.

The V and J genes are TRBV18 and TRBJ2-1; D remains ambiguous. CDR1 is KGHSH, CDR2 LQKENI, per germline. V was cut by 0 bases and J by 8 bases, with 5 bases left in between. There are 12 residues in the CDR3. This CDR3 is CASSPPIDEQFF. The CDR3 DNA reads as TGTGCCAGCTCACCACCGATCGATGAGCAGTTCTTC.

This clonotype was recorded a few times. The chain combines TRBV9 with TRBJ2-3; 8 bases fit TRBD2. V lost 6 bases, J lost 6 bases, and 15 bases stayed unmatched. Germline loops: CDR1 SGDLS, CDR2 YYNGEE. CDR3 size: 16 residues. CDR3: CASTPNLAGQRDTQYF. For the CDR3, the DNA is TGTGCCAGCACCCCCAACCTAGCGGGCCAGCGGGATACGCAGTATTTT.

The chain carries TRBV3-1 and TRBJ1-1, with 9 positions matching TRBD1. This CDR3 spans 19 amino acids. J was trimmed by 1 base and V by 3 bases; bases with no gene match: 15. Per germline, CDR1 LGHDT and CDR2 YNNKEL (reference sequence). The DNA of the CDR3 is TGTGCCAGCAGCCATATACTTGGGACAGGGAATGGGAAGAACACTGAAGCTTTCTTT. Its protein product is CASSHILGTGNGKNTEAFF.

V gene TRBV28 combines with J gene TRBJ2-5; D is ambiguous. The CDR3 length is 14 residues. Trimming removed 6 bases from V and 5 bases from J, with 16 bases in between. Germline V gene lookup returns CDR1 MDHEN and CDR2 SYDVKM. CDR3 DNA: TGTGCCAGCAGCCTCCCATTTTTACGGGAGACCCAGTACTTC. As protein: CASSLPFLRETQYF. Based on the CDR3 plus reference TRBV28 and TRBJ2-5, the full variable domain is DVKVTQSSRYLVKRTGEKVFLECVQDMDHENMFWYRQDPGLGLRLIYFSYDVKMKEKGDIPEGYSVSREKKERFSLILESASTNQTSMYLCASSLPFLRETQYFGPGTRLLVL.

Many counts were recorded for this clonotype. This chain connects TRBV24-1 to TRBJ2-1, with 9 bases identical to TRBD1. Germline CDR1 and CDR2: KGHDR and SFDVKD. The ends lost 4 bases at V and 7 bases at J; junction bases unmatched: 7. CDR3 length: 15 residues. Here the CDR3 DNA reads TGTGCCACCAGTGACCCGACAGGGGGTCGAAATGAGCAGTTCTTC. Translating gives CATSDPTGGRNEQFF.

This clonotype was seen a few times. The V gene is TRBV20-1, the J gene TRBJ2-7; D might be TRBD1 or TRBD2, each matching 5 bases. Trimming shortened V by 3 bases and J by 4 bases, and 31 bases separated the two germline ends. The CDR3 contains 19 residues. Germline-derived CDR1 and CDR2 are DFQATT and SNEGSKA (reference sequence). In DNA, the CDR3 is TGCAGTGCTAGCCCTTACACCATCTCGTGGGACCTGGGGCAGTACGAGCAGTACTTC. This translates into CSASPYTISWDLGQYEQYF.

This clonotype was recorded at least ten times. The J gene is TRBJ2-2, the V gene TRBV24-1; D gene uncertain. This CDR3 is 15 amino acids long. CDR1 is KGHDR and CDR2 is SFDVKD in the germline V gene. The V and J ends lost 7 bases and 0 bases respectively, with 11 bases between them. CDR3 in amino acids: CATRPRGANTGELFF. CDR3 sequence (DNA): TGTGCCACCAGGCCCCGTGGGGCGAACACCGGGGAGCTGTTTTTT.

This clonotype was observed a few times. This chain connects TRBV20-1 to TRBJ2-4; 7 bases are a match to TRBD1. The length of the CDR3 is 15 residues. V shed 6 bases, J shed 1 base, and the junction held 9 bases outside the gene matches. Germline V gene sequence: CDR1 DFQATT, CDR2 SNEGSKA (reference sequence). CDR3 DNA: TGCAGTGCCAACCTCGTCAGGGGGGCCAAAAACATTCAGTACTTC. Translation: CSANLVRGAKNIQYF.

V is TRBV7-2 and J is TRBJ2-3; 11 bases agree with TRBD2. V was pared by 2 bases and J by 5 bases, with 3 bases of the junction left unmatched. From germline, CDR1 is SGHTA and CDR2 FQGNSA. The CDR3 consists of 15 residues. The CDR3, as DNA: TGTGCCAGCAGCTTACTAGCGGGAGGAATAGATACGCAGTATTTT. Residues: CASSLLAGGIDTQYF.

About this clonotype itself: A much larger clonotype is one base distant, so this may be a read error. This sequence joins TRBV7-2 and TRBJ2-7; 9 bases map to TRBD2. In germline, CDR1 is SGHTA, CDR2 FQGNSA. V lost 1 base, J lost 0 bases, and 7 bases stayed unmatched. The CDR3 has 17 residues. In DNA, the CDR3 is TGTGCCAGCAGCTTAGTGCTAGCGGGGCGTTTCTCCTACGAGCAGTACTTC. This sequence encodes CASSLVLAGRFSYEQYF.

The sample holds a few counts of this clonotype. This sequence joins TRBV5-4 and TRBJ2-3; 8 bases fit TRBD1. Trimming at V came to 4 bases and at J to 4 bases, leaving 5 bases not matched to a gene. The CDR3 is 14 residues long. Germline V gene sequence: CDR1 SGHNT, CDR2 YYREEE (reference sequence). CDR3 DNA: TGTGCCAGCAGCCCAGGACAGGGAGCAGATACGCAGTATTTT. Translated, it gives CASSPGQGADTQYF.

In its sample, this clonotype was seen many times. The chain recombines TRBV29-1 with TRBJ2-7; TRBD2 agrees at 7 bases. The V segment lost 4 bases and the J segment 5 bases; nucleotides outside the gene matches: 11. CDR1 and CDR2 from the germline V gene are SQVTM and ANQGSEA. The CDR3 runs 14 residues. CDR3 protein: CSVAAAGVTDEQYF. DNA for the CDR3: TGCAGCGTTGCGGCGGCGGGAGTAACGGACGAGCAGTACTTC.

The chain has TRBV20-1 and TRBJ2-5; no reliable D call. Germline V gene sequence: CDR1 DFQATT, CDR2 SNEGSKA (reference sequence). The CDR3 extends over 13 amino acids. Deletions cut 4 bases from V and 5 bases from J, with 14 bases between. The CDR3 is CSAITSPGETQYF. CDR3 coding DNA: TGCAGTGCTATCACGAGCCCCGGGGAGACCCAGTACTTC.

This clonotype was recorded many times. The CDR3 sequence: CAISDRQVPETQYF. CDR3 DNA sequence: TGTGCCATCAGTGATAGGCAGGTCCCCGAGACCCAGTACTTC. The V call is TRBV10-3, the J call TRBJ2-5; D is unclear. In germline, CDR1 is ENHRY, CDR2 SYGVKD. Trimming removed 3 bases from V and 5 bases from J, with 13 bases in between. The CDR3 runs 14 residues.